This T cell receptor beta chain was recovered during a study of shared T cell receptors in the human thymus. CDR3 length: 14 amino acids. V was pared by 6 bases and J by 9 bases, with 8 bases of the junction left unmatched. Germline V gene lookup returns CDR1 MNHEY and CDR2 SMNVEV (reference sequence). Some clones are missing from TCRdb's copy, which holds only in-frame ones; the method was immunoSEQ multiplex PCR. The table shows some 640,000 clones, with about 89% occurring only once. The sample was also reused in another study, on human thymus T cells. Per that study: Thymic and blood repertoires seemed to favor certain V and J genes.

The TCR sequence derives from a boy younger than two with a congenital heart defect. Sequencing input: thymocytes. The chain combines TRBV27 with TRBJ1-6, with 7 bases that match TRBD1. The CDR3 coding sequence is TGTGCCAGCAGCACCGGGACAGAAGGTTCACCCCTCCACTTT. Its protein is CASSTGTEGSPLHF.